The 31 T cell receptor beta chains listed next were all sequenced from one sample in a study of CD8 T cells in ankylosing spondylitis. General study results and limits: Roughly eight highly homologous variants made up a TCR beta motif that seemed to typify ankylosing spondylitis blood.

These receptors' antigens are unknown. Each CDR3 protein is one row after TCRdb ran MiXCR on the 5' RACE reads. The sample records about 540,000 distinct CDR3 sequences, about 13% being singletons. The specimen sequenced was blood, either unsorted or a sorted T cell fraction (not recorded which). The source is a male donor with ankylosing spondylitis.

The count of this clonotype is one. This chain connects TRBV28 to TRBJ1-5; possible D gene TRBD1, 5 bases. Trimming took off 6 bases at V and 0 bases at J, with 15 bases between the two ends. CDR3 length: 16 residues. The germline gives CDR1 MDHEN, CDR2 SYDVKM. DNA for the CDR3: TGTGCCAGCAGCCCCGACAGCAGTTATAGCAATCAGCCCCAGCATTTT. Amino acid sequence: CASSPDSSYSNQPQHF.

The CDR3 coding sequence is TGTGCCAGCAGCCTCCGTACAGGGGGCGAAGGGGAAAATTCACCCCTCCACTTT. Translation: CASSLRTGGEGENSPLHF. The chain carries TRBV13 and TRBJ1-6; 9 bases fit TRBD1. V dropped 5 bases and J dropped 7; count of bases not matched to a gene: 15. The V gene's germline CDR1 is PRHDT and CDR2 FYEKMQ (reference sequence). CDR3 length: 18 amino acids.

This clonotype was counted only a few times. V gene TRBV7-9 combines with J gene TRBJ1-1; D is uncertain. This CDR3 has 13 residues. Per germline, CDR1 SEHNR and CDR2 FQNEAQ (reference sequence). V lost 5 bases and J lost 1, with 8 bases in between. DNA for the CDR3: TGTGCCAGCAGCGAAGTCAGGAACACTGAAGCTTTCTTT. Residues: CASSEVRNTEAFF.

This clonotype was detected only a few times. The V gene is TRBV9, the J gene TRBJ2-7, with unresolved D. CDR1 and CDR2 from the germline V gene are SGDLS and YYNGEE. The V and J ends lost 0 bases and 3 bases respectively, with 7 bases between them. The CDR3 totals 13 residues. The CDR3 region has the DNA TGTGCCAGCAGCGTAGGGCTAGACTACGAGCAGTACTTC. It yields the protein CASSVGLDYEQYF.

This clonotype was observed at least ten times. V and J are TRBV7-9 and TRBJ2-1; 11 bases line up with TRBD2. The CDR3 is made up of 17 amino acids. Germline lookup yields CDR1 SEHNR and CDR2 FQNEAQ (reference sequence). Germline trimming cut 3 bases from V and 4 bases from J; bases unmatched to any gene: 8. DNA for the CDR3: TGTGCCAGCAGCTTGCCCCGGGGACTAGCGGTGTACAATGAGCAGTTCTTC. This codes for CASSLPRGLAVYNEQFF.

V is TRBV20-1 and J is TRBJ1-2, with D perhaps matching TRBD1 (5 bases). The ends were cut back, 8 bases at V and 7 bases at J, with 17 bases in the middle. Germline V CDR1 and CDR2: DFQATT, SNEGSKA (reference sequence). The CDR3 sequence is 12 residues long. This CDR3 reads CSWGGGASGYTF. The CDR3 nucleotides are TGCAGTTGGGGGGGAGGAGCCAGTGGCTACACCTTC.

There are many counts of this clonotype. This rearrangement joins TRBV29-1 to TRBJ2-3; tentatively, D is TRBD1 or TRBD2 (5 bases each). V shed 2 bases and J shed 2 bases, with 8 bases lying between them. The germline gives CDR1 SQVTM, CDR2 ANQGSEA. This CDR3 is 13 amino acids long. CDR3 sequence reads: CSVEWGTTDTQYF. The CDR3 DNA reads TGCAGCGTTGAATGGGGGACCACAGATACGCAGTATTTT.

This clonotype was observed a few times. The V and J genes are TRBV6-2 or TRBV6-3 and TRBJ2-1; D call uncertain. V lost 10 bases and J 6 bases, leaving 22 bases between the germline ends. The CDR3 is made up of 15 amino acids. Germline CDR1 and CDR2: MNHEY and SVGEGT. The CDR3 sequence is CATSLAGEVSNEQFF. The CDR3 region has the DNA TGTGCCACCAGCCTGGCAGGAGAGGTGTCCAATGAGCAGTTCTTC.

This clonotype has only a few counts. The chain joins TRBV7-2 to TRBJ2-1, with 7 positions matching TRBD1. V trimming: 5 bases; J trimming: 4 bases; junction bases outside the gene matches: 11. The CDR3 consists of 16 residues. CDR1 is SGHTA and CDR2 is FQGNSA in the germline V gene. This CDR3 reads CASSLGLGQIYNEQFF. Written as DNA, the CDR3 is TGTGCCAGCAGCCTGGGATTGGGACAGATATACAATGAGCAGTTCTTC.

This clonotype was found a few times. The chain recombines TRBV30 with TRBJ2-1; the D is unclear. Germline values: CDR1 GTSNPN, CDR2 SVGIG (reference sequence). The ends were cut back, 3 bases at V and 7 bases at J, with 16 bases in the middle. This CDR3 is built from 14 residues. CDR3 amino acids: CAWRGHLGMNEQFF. CDR3 sequence (DNA): TGTGCCTGGAGGGGTCACCTAGGGATGAATGAGCAGTTCTTC.

There are a few counts of this clonotype. The chain joins TRBV3-1 to TRBJ1-3; no reliable D call. This CDR3 region has 12 residues. V lost 0 bases to trimming and J lost 6 bases, with 3 bases between them. CDR1 is LGHDT, CDR2 YNNKEL, per germline (reference sequence). CDR3 region: CASSQDVNTIYF. The CDR3 DNA reads as TGTGCCAGCAGCCAAGATGTAAACACCATATATTTT.

This clonotype was seen at least ten times. The chain links TRBV18 to TRBJ2-3; 7 nucleotides match TRBD2. The junction had 3 bases not matched to a gene; V was cut back by 3 bases and J by 3 bases. Germline CDR1 and CDR2: KGHSH and LQKENI. This CDR3 comprises 14 residues. CDR3 DNA: TGTGCCAGCTCACCCCGGACTAGGACAGATACGCAGTATTTT. It translates to CASSPRTRTDTQYF.

In nucleotides, the CDR3 is TGTGCCAGCAGCTGGGGGGCGCTAGCGGGTATCGGCCAGTACTTC. This translates into CASSWGALAGIGQYF. The chain uses TRBV5-6 and TRBJ2-5; 8 bases are shared with TRBD2. Germline V gives CDR1 SGHDT, CDR2 YYEEEE. The CDR3 runs to 15 residues. The junction had 14 bases not matched to a gene; V was cut back by 3 bases and J by 10 bases.

This chain connects TRBV6-1 to TRBJ1-5; 7 positions agree with TRBD1. CDR1 and CDR2 from the germline V gene are MNHNS and SASEGT. The CDR3 runs 15 residues. V lost 4 bases and J lost 4; bases outside the gene matches: 7. The chain's CDR3 is CASSGAGGTNQPQHF. CDR3 in DNA: TGTGCCAGCAGTGGGGCAGGGGGTACGAATCAGCCCCAGCATTTT.

This clonotype has a handful of counts. The chain joins TRBV5-1 to TRBJ2-1, with 7 bases matching TRBD1. The CDR3 is made up of 18 amino acids. Germline CDR1 is SGHRS and CDR2 is YFSETQ. The V and J ends lost 0 bases and 1 base, in that order; junction bases with no gene match: 10. CDR3: CASSLVKLTGLSYNEQFF. DNA of the CDR3: TGCGCCAGCAGCTTGGTCAAGCTGACAGGGTTATCCTACAATGAGCAGTTCTTC.

This clonotype has only a few counts. CDR3 protein: CSAYGGVGSYEQYF. The DNA for the CDR3 is TGCAGTGCTTATGGGGGGGTGGGCTCCTACGAGCAGTACTTC. The chain is built from TRBV20-1 and TRBJ2-7, with 7 bases aligning to TRBD2. V shed 5 bases, J shed 0 bases, and the junction held 7 bases outside the gene matches. The CDR3 spans 14 residues. Germline V lookup: CDR1 DFQATT, CDR2 SNEGSKA (reference sequence).

J is TRBJ1-3 and V is TRBV10-3, with D unclear. Germline loops: CDR1 ENHRY, CDR2 SYGVKD. V lost 2 bases and J 3 bases, leaving 14 bases between the germline ends. The CDR3 is made up of 16 amino acids. The CDR3 reads CAISEPNTASGNTIYF. CDR3 in DNA: TGTGCCATCAGTGAGCCAAATACGGCGAGTGGAAACACCATATATTTT.

This clonotype appeared many times. The chain links TRBV20-1 to TRBJ2-1, with 10 bases that match TRBD2. Germline CDR1 DFQATT, CDR2 SNEGSKA (reference sequence). The CDR3 runs to 14 residues. With 6 bases clipped from V and 2 bases from J, the junction kept 4 bases outside the gene matches. DNA of the CDR3: TGCAGTGCCAGACTAGCGGGCGCCTACAATGAGCAGTTCTTC. This sequence encodes CSARLAGAYNEQFF.

The chain recombines TRBV9 with TRBJ1-1, with D unclear. This CDR3 comprises 15 residues. CDR1 and CDR2 from the germline V gene are SGDLS and YYNGEE. The V end lost 0 bases, the J end lost 0 bases, and 9 bases lay between the germline ends. CDR3 nucleotides: TGTGCCAGCAGCGTAGGTCAGTTCATGAACACTGAAGCTTTCTTT. Translated: CASSVGQFMNTEAFF.

This clonotype was seen a few times. This rearrangement joins TRBV20-1 to TRBJ2-1; 11 positions match TRBD2. J lost 4 bases, V lost 5 bases, and 16 bases had no gene match. CDR3 length: 18 residues. Looked up from germline, CDR1 is DFQATT and CDR2 is SNEGSKA (reference sequence). The CDR3 bases are TGCAGTGCTTCTCAGACTAGCGGGATCAAAGCGGGTTACAATGAGCAGTTCTTC. Its translation: CSASQTSGIKAGYNEQFF.

This clonotype was counted between two and nine times. V gene TRBV20-1 combines with J gene TRBJ2-5, with TRBD2 identical over 11 bases. V gave up 4 bases and J gave up 3 bases; unmatched junction bases: 10. This CDR3 comprises 16 residues. The germline V gene encodes CDR1 DFQATT and CDR2 SNEGSKA (reference sequence). CDR3 in DNA: TGCAGTGCTACTTCTTCTCCGGGACTAGCGGAAGAGACCCAGTACTTC. Translated: CSATSSPGLAEETQYF.

This clonotype came up many times. The V and J genes are TRBV2 and TRBJ2-3; no reliable D call. The V gene's germline CDR1 is SNHLY and CDR2 FYNNEI. This CDR3 has 12 residues. V was cut by 6 bases and J by 6 bases, with 10 bases left in between. CDR3 DNA: TGTGCCAGCAGCAACACTCGGGATACGCAGTATTTT. The encoded protein is CASSNTRDTQYF.

This rearrangement joins TRBV3-1 to TRBJ1-1; maybe TRBD1 (6 bases). The CDR3 runs 11 residues. The V gene lost 3 bases and the J gene lost 10 bases, with 9 bases spanning the gap. Germline CDR1 and CDR2: LGHDT and YNNKEL (reference sequence). CDR3 amino acids: CASSHGRGAFF. The CDR3 DNA is TGTGCCAGCAGCCATGGCAGGGGAGCTTTCTTT.

This clonotype turned up a few times. The rearrangement uses TRBV5-1 and TRBJ2-2, with 9 bases fitting TRBD1. The germline V gene encodes CDR1 SGHRS and CDR2 YFSETQ. The CDR3 length is 17 residues. V was pared by 4 bases and J by 1 base, with 8 bases of the junction left unmatched. CDR3 DNA sequence: TGCGCCAGCAGCGAATCCCCGGGACAGGGGAACACCGGGGAGCTGTTTTTT. Protein: CASSESPGQGNTGELFF.

This clonotype was detected only a few times. The chain uses TRBV20-1 and TRBJ2-5, with a possible D match to TRBD2 (6 bases). The CDR3 loop spans 13 amino acids. In germline, CDR1 is DFQATT, CDR2 SNEGSKA (reference sequence). Trimming stripped 5 bases from V and 5 bases from J, with 15 bases between. The DNA for the CDR3 is TGCAGTGCTGGACGGGGGAGCGAGGAGACCCAGTACTTC. It is translated as CSAGRGSEETQYF.

This clonotype came up a few times. The genes are TRBV20-1 and TRBJ2-1, with no clear D. Germline loops: CDR1 DFQATT, CDR2 SNEGSKA (reference sequence). The CDR3 loop spans 15 amino acids. The V gene lost 0 bases and the J gene lost 1 base, with 10 bases spanning the gap. The chain's CDR3 is CSARDHRLSYNEQFF. The CDR3 DNA reads as TGCAGTGCTAGAGATCATCGGCTATCCTACAATGAGCAGTTCTTC.

This clonotype came up a few times. The V call is TRBV7-2, the J call TRBJ2-3; 7 bases match TRBD1. This CDR3 has 17 residues. V lost 2 bases to trimming and J lost 2 bases; unmatched junction nucleotides: 10. Germline V gene sequence: CDR1 SGHTA, CDR2 FQGNSA. This CDR3 is CASSLKSSGTVTDTQYF. DNA of the CDR3: TGTGCCAGCAGCTTAAAGAGCTCCGGGACAGTCACAGATACGCAGTATTTT.

V gene TRBV5-1 combines with J gene TRBJ2-1, with 9 bases fitting TRBD2. CDR1 is SGHRS, CDR2 YFSETQ, per germline. With 0 bases clipped from V and 4 bases from J, the junction kept 5 bases outside the gene matches. The CDR3 consists of 16 residues. The DNA of the CDR3 is TGCGCCAGCAGCTTGGCAACAGCGGGAGGATACAATGAGCAGTTCTTC. It translates to CASSLATAGGYNEQFF.

This clonotype was seen a few times. This chain joins TRBV24-1 and TRBJ2-5; D gene uncertain. The germline V gene has CDR1 KGHDR and CDR2 SFDVKD. The CDR3 has 15 amino acids. The germline V and J ends were trimmed by 8 bases and 0 bases, with 15 bases remaining between them. CDR3 loop: CATIVLAGDQETQYF. For the CDR3, the DNA is TGTGCCACCATCGTCCTGGCAGGAGACCAAGAGACCCAGTACTTC.

This clonotype was counted many times. The rearrangement uses TRBV12-3 or TRBV12-4 and TRBJ1-2; 7 bases are shared with TRBD1. The CDR3 covers 14 residues. V dropped 5 bases and J dropped 7; count of bases not matched to a gene: 10. CDR3 loop: CASSPDRASGGYTF. The CDR3 DNA is TGTGCCAGCAGTCCCGACAGGGCTTCGGGTGGCTACACCTTC.

This clonotype was picked up many times. The chain uses TRBV12-3 or TRBV12-4 and TRBJ2-1, with 12 bases lining up with TRBD2. V lost 3 bases to trimming and J lost 5 bases; unmatched junction nucleotides: 2. The CDR3 runs 15 residues. Here the CDR3 DNA reads TGTGCCAGCAGTTTGCGGACTAGCGGGGACAATGAGCAGTTCTTC. As protein: CASSLRTSGDNEQFF.